This T cell receptor (beta chain) was identified in a study of glioma-infiltrating T cells after dendritic cell vaccination. The overall study: Dendritic cell vaccination trial patients had either newly diagnosed or recurrent glioblastoma.

The CDR3 contains 15 residues. V was trimmed by 7 bases and J by 1 base, leaving 17 bases between them. Germline values: CDR1 MDHEN, CDR2 SYDVKM. This clone was picked up one time. The target antigen is unknown. The assay was immunoSEQ multiplex PCR, and TCRdb's table has in-frame clones only and misses some. This table holds roughly 90,000 clones, about nine tenths found once. Study results and limitations: The cohort had few patients with full blood and tumor sets.

The source is a human donor with glioblastoma. V usage is TRBV28 and J usage is TRBJ2-7; D is perhaps TRBD2 (5 bases). The material sequenced was blood, taken before dendritic cell vaccination. The CDR3 nucleotides read TGTGCCAGCACCGACCCCGGGGATCTATCCTACGAGCAGTACTTC. Its translation: CASTDPGDLSYEQYF.